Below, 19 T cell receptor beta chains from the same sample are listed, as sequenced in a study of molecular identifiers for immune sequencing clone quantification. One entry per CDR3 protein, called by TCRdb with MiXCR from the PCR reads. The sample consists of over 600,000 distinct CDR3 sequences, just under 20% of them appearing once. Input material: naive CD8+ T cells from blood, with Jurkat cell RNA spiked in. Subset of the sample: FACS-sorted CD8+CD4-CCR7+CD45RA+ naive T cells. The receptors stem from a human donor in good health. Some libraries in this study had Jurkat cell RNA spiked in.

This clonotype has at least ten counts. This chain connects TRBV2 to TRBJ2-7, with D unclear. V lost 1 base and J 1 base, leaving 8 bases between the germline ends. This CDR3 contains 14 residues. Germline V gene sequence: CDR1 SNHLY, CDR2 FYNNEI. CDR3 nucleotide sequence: TGTGCCAGCAGTGAAGGGTCAACGTCCTACGAGCAGTACTTC. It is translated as CASSEGSTSYEQYF.

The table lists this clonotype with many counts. CDR3 in DNA: TGCGCCAGCAGCCATTCTGAGGATACGCAGTATTTT. Encoded protein: CASSHSEDTQYF. The chain carries TRBV4-3 and TRBJ2-3; D call uncertain. The germline V gene has CDR1 LGHNA and CDR2 YSLEER. Trimming took 3 bases from V and 6 from J, leaving 7 bases between them. This CDR3 spans 12 amino acids.

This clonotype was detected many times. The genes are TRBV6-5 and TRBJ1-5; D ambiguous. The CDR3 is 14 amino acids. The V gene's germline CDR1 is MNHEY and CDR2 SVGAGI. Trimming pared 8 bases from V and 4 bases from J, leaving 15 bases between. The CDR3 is CASGLARGNQPQHF. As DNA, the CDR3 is TGTGCCAGCGGACTTGCCAGAGGAAATCAGCCCCAGCATTTT.

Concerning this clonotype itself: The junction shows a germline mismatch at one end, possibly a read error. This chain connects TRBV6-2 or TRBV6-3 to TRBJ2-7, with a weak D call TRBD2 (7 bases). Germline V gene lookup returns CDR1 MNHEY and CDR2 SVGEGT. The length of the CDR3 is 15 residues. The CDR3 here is CASRENGGRRNERYF. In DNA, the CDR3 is TGTGCCAGCAGAGAGAACGGGGGGCGCCGGAACGAGCGGTACTTC.

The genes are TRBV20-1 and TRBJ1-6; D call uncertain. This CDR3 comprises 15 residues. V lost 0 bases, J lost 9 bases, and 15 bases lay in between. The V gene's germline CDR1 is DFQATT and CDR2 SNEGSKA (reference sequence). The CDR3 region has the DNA TGCAGTGCTAGAGATCCCGAGCAGGTGGTTTCACCCCTCCACTTT. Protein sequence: CSARDPEQVVSPLHF.

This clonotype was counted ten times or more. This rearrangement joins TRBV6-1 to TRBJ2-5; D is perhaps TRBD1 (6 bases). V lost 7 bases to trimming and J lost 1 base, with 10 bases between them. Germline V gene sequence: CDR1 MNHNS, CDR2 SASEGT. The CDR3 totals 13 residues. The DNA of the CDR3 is TGTGCCAGCAAGGGGGTATTCCAAGAGACCCAGTACTTC. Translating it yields CASKGVFQETQYF.

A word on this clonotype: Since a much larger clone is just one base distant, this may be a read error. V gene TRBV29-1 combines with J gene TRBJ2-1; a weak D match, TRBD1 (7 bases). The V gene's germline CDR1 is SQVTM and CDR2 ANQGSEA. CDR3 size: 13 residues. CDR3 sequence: CGASGGRVGEQFF. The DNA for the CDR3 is TGCGGCGCCTCAGGGGGGCGAGTGGGTGAGCAGTTCTTC.

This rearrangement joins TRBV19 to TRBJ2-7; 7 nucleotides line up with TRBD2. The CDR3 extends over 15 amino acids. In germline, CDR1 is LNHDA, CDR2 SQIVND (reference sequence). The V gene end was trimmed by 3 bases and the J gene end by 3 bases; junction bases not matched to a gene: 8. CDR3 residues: CASSISASGGYEQYF. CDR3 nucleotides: TGTGCCAGTAGTATCTCGGCTAGCGGAGGCTACGAGCAGTACTTC.

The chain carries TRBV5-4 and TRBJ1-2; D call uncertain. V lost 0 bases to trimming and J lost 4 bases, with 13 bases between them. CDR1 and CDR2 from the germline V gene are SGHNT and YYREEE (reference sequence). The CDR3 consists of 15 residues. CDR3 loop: CASSLVSAPLYGYTF. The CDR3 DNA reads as TGTGCCAGCAGCTTGGTTAGCGCCCCCCTCTATGGCTACACCTTC.

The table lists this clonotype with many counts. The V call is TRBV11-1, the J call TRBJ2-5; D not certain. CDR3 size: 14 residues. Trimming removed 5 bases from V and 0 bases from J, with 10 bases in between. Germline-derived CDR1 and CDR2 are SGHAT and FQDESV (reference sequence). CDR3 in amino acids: CASSPTRYQETQYF. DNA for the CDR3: TGTGCCAGCAGCCCCACCCGGTACCAAGAGACCCAGTACTTC.

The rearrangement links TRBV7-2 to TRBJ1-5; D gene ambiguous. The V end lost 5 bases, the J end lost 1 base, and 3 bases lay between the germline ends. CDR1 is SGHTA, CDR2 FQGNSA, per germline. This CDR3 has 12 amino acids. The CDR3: CASSTSNQPQHF. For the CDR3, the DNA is TGTGCCAGCAGCACAAGCAATCAGCCCCAGCATTTT.

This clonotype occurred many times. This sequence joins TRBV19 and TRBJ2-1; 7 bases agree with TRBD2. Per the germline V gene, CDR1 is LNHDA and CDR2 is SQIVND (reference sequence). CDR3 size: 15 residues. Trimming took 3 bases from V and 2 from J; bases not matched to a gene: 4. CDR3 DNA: TGTGCCAGTAGTATGCGGGAGACGGCCTACAATGAGCAGTTCTTC. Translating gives CASSMRETAYNEQFF.

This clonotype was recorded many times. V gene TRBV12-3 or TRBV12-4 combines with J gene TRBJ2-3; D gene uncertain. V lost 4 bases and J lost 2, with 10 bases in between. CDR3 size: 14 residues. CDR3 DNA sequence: TGTGCCAGCAGTTCTATGGGTCCCACAGATACGCAGTATTTT. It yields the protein CASSSMGPTDTQYF.

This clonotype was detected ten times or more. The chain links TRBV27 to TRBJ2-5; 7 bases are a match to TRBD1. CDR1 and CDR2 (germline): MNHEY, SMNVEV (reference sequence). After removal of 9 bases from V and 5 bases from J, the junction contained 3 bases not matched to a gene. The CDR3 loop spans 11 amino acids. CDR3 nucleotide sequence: TGTGCCAGGACAGGGTTGGAGACCCAGTACTTC. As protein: CARTGLETQYF.

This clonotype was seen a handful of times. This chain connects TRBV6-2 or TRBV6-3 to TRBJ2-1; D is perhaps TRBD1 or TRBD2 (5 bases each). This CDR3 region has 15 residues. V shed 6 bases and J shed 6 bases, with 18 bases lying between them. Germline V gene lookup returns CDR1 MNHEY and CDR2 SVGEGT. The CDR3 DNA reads TGTGCCAGCAGGGGGGTGCTTTTTAGCAGCAATGAGCAGTTCTTC. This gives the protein CASRGVLFSSNEQFF.

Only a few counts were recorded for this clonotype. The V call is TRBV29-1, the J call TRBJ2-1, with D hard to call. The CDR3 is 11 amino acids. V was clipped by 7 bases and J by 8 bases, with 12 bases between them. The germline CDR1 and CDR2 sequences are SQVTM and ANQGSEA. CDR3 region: CSADSNDEQFF. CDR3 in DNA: TGCAGCGCTGATTCTAACGATGAGCAGTTCTTC.

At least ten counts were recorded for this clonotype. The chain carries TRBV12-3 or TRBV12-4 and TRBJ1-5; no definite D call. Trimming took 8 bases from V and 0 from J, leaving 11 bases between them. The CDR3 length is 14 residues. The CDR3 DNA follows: TGTGCCAGCTGCCCCCGATATAGCAATCAGCCCCAGCATTTT. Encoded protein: CASCPRYSNQPQHF.

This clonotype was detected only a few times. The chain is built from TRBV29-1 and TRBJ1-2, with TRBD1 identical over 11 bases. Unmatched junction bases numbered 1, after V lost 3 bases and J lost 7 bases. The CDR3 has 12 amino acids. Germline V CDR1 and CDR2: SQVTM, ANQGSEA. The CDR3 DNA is TGCAGCGTTGAGGACAGGGGGCCTGGCTACACCTTC. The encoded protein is CSVEDRGPGYTF. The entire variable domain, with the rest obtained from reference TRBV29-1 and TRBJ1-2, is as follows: SAVISQKPSRDICQRGTSLTIQCQVDSQVTMMFWYRQQPGQSLTLIATANQGSEATYESGFVIDKFPISRPNLTFSTLTVSNMSPEDSSIYLCSVEDRGPGYTFGSGTRLTVV.

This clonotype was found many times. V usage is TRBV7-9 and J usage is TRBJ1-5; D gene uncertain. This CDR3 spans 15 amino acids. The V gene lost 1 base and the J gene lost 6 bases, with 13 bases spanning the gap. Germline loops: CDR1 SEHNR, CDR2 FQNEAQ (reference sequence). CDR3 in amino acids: CASSLEGSIGQPQHF. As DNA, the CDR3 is TGTGCCAGCAGCTTAGAAGGGTCGATCGGTCAGCCCCAGCATTTT.